This T cell receptor beta chain was captured by sequencing in a study of spatial heterogeneity in lung cancer. Study at large: The average count in raw reads for each unique TCR and UMI combination exceeded 9.5 appearances.

This clonotype has at least ten counts. Trimming removed 1 base from V and 7 bases from J; junction bases left unmatched: 5. Germline CDR1 SQVTM, CDR2 ANQGSEA. The CDR3 extends over 13 amino acids. Time point noted: sample taken at primary tumor resection. Patients with untreated early-stage non-small cell lung cancer, numbering 72, were the donors. Whole RNA from tumor, nontumor lung or frozen PBMC was sequenced unsorted. In TCRdb, the 5' RACE reads were re-called with MiXCR into one record per CDR3 protein. The table shows about 48,000 distinct CDR3 sequences, with about 5.8% occurring only once. The sample consisted of PBMCs, taken at surgery. The V call is TRBV29-1, the J call TRBJ2-7; TRBD2 aligns across 9 bases. The TCR comes from a male donor with early-stage non-small cell lung cancer. The DNA of the CDR3 is TGCAGCGTTGAAGTAGCGGGAGCGAGGGAGCAGTACTTC. Amino acid sequence: CSVEVAGAREQYF.